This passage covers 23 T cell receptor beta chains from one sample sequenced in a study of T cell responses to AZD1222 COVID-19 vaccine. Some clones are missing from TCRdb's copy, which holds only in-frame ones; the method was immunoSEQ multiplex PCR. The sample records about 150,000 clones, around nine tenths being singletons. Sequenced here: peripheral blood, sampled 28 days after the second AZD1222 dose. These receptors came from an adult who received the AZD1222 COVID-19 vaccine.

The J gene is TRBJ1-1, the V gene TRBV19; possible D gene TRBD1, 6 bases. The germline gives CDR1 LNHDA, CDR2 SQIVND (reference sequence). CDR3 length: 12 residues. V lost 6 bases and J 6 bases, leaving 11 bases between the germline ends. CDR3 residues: CASSPWTAEAFF. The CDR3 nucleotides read TGTGCCAGTAGCCCTTGGACAGCTGAAGCTTTCTTT. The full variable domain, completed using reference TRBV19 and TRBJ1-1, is DGGITQSPKYLFRKEGQNVTLSCEQNLNHDAMYWYRQDPGQGLRLIYYSQIVNDFQKGDIAEGYSVSREKKESFPLTVTSAQKNPTAFYLCASSPWTAEAFFGQGTRLTVV.

In DNA form, the CDR3 reads TGTGCCACCAGCCCCGGAGGGGACAACTATGGCTACACCTTC. It codes for CATSPGGDNYGYTF. The V and J genes are TRBV10-3 and TRBJ1-2, with D maybe TRBD1 (5 bases). Germline values: CDR1 ENHRY, CDR2 SYGVKD. The CDR3 is made up of 14 amino acids. Trimming removed 10 bases from V and 2 bases from J, with 17 bases in between.

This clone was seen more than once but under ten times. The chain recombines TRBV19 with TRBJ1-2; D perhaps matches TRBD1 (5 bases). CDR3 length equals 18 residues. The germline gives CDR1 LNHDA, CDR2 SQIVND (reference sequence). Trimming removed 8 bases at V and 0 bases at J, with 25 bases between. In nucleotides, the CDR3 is TGTGCCAGTTGGGGGGGACCGTCGGACATACCTTCTAACTATGGCTACACCTTC. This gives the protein CASWGGPSDIPSNYGYTF.

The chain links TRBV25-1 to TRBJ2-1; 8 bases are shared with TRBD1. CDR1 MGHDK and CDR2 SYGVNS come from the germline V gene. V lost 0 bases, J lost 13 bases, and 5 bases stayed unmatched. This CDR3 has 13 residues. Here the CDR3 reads CASSEYHRGVQFF. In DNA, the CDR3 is TGTGCCAGCAGTGAATATCACAGGGGGGTCCAGTTCTTC.

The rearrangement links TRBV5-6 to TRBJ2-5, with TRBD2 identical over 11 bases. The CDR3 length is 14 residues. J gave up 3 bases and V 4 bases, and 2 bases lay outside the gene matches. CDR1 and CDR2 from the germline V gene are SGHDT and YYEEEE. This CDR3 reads CASSKGLAEETQYF. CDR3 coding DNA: TGTGCCAGCAGCAAGGGACTAGCGGAAGAGACCCAGTACTTC.

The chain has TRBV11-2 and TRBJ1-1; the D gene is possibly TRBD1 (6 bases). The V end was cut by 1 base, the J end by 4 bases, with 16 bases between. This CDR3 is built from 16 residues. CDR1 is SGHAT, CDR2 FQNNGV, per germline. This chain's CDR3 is CASSLVIQGPGTEAFF. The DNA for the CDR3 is TGTGCCAGCAGCTTAGTTATCCAGGGGCCGGGCACTGAAGCTTTCTTT. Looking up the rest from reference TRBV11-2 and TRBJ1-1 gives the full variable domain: EAGVAQSPRYKIIEKRQSVAFWCNPISGHATLYWYQQILGQGPKLLIQFQNNGVVDDSQLPKDRFSAERLKGVDSTLKIQPAKLEDSAVYLCASSLVIQGPGTEAFFGQGTRLTVV.

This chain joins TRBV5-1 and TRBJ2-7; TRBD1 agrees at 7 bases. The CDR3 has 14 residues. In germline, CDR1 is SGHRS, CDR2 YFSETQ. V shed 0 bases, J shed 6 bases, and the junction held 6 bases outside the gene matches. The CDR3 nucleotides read TGCGCCAGCAGCTTGGGACAGGGTAGTTCCGAGCAGTACTTC. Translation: CASSLGQGSSEQYF.

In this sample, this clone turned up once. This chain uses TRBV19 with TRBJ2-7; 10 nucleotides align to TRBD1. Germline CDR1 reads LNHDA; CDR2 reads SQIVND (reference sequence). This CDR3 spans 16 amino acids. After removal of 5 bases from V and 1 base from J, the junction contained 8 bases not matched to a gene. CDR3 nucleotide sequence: TGTGCCAGTAGTGGCGGGACAGGGGATAGGTCCTACGAGCAGTACTTC. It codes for CASSGGTGDRSYEQYF.

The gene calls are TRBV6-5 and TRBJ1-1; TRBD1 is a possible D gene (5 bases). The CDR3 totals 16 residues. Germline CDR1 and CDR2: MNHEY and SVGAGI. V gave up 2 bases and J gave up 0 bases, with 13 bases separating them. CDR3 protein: CASSYTFDRLNTEAFF. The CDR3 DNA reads TGTGCCAGCAGTTACACCTTTGACAGACTGAACACTGAAGCTTTCTTT.

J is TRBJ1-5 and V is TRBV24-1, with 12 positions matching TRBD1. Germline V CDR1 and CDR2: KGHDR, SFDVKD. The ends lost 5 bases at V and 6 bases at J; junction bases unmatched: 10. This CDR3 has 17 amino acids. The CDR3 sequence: CATSAPKGDRGRQPQHF. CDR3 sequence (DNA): TGTGCCACCAGTGCCCCCAAAGGGGACAGGGGGCGTCAGCCCCAGCATTTT.

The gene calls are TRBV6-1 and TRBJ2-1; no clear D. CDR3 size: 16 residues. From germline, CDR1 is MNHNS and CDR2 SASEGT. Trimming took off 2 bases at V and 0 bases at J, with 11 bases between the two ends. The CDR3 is CASSEYLDSSYNEQFF. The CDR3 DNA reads TGTGCCAGCAGTGAATATCTCGATAGCTCCTACAATGAGCAGTTCTTC.

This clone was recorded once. CDR3 region: CASSQGRIEAFF. CDR3 nucleotide sequence: TGTGCCAGCAGCCAGGGGCGGATCGAAGCTTTCTTT. The chain links TRBV7-9 to TRBJ1-1; tentative D call: TRBD1 (6 bases). V lost 5 bases, J lost 8 bases, and 12 bases lay in between. The V gene's germline CDR1 is SEHNR and CDR2 FQNEAQ (reference sequence). The CDR3 covers 12 residues.

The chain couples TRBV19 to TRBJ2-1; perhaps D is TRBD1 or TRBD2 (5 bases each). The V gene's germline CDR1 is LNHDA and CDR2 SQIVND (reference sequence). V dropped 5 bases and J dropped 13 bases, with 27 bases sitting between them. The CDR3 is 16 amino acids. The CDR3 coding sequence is TGTGCCAGTAGTCGTCTAGCTAAGGGGAAACTACTCTACCAGTTCTTC. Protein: CASSRLAKGKLLYQFF.

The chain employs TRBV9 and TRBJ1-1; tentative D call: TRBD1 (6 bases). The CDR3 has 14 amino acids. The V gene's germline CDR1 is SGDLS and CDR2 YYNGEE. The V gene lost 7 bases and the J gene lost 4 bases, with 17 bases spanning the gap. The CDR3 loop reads CASGEGGWSTEAFF. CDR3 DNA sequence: TGTGCCAGCGGAGAGGGGGGCTGGAGCACTGAAGCTTTCTTT.

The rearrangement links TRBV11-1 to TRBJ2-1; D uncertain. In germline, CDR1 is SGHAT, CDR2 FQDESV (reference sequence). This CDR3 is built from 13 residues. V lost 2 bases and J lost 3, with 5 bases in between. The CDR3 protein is CASSLNGYNEQFF. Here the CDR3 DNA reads TGTGCCAGCAGCTTAAACGGCTACAATGAGCAGTTCTTC.

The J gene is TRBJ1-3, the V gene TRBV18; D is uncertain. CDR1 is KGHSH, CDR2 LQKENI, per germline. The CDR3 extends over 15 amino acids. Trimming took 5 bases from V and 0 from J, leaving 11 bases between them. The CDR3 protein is CASSEQSSSGNTIYF. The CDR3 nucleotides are TGTGCCAGCTCAGAGCAATCGAGCTCTGGAAACACCATATATTTT.

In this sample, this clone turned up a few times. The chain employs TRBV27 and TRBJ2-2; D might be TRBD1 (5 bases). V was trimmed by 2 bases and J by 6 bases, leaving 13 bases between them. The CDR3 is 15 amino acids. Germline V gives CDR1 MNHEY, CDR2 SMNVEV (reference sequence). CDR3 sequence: CASSLTGRIPGELFF. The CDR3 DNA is TGTGCCAGCAGTTTAACAGGACGCATACCCGGGGAGCTGTTTTTT.

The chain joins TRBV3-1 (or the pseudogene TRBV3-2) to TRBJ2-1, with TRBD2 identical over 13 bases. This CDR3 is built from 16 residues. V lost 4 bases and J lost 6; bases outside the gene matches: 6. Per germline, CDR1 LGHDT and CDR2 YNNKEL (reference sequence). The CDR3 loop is CASSLRLAGGSNEQFF. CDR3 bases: TGTGCCAGCAGCCTCAGACTAGCGGGAGGAAGCAATGAGCAGTTCTTC.

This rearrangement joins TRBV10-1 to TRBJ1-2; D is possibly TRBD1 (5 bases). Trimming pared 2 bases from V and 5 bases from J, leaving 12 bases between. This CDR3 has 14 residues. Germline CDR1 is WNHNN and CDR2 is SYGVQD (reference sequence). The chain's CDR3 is CASSETGSTYGYTF. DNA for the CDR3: TGCGCCAGCAGTGAGACAGGCAGCACTTATGGCTACACCTTC.

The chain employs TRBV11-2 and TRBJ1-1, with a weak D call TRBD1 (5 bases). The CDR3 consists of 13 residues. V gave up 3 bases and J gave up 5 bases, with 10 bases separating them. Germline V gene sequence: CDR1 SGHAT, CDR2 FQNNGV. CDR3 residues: CASSFQRGTEAFF. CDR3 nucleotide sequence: TGTGCCAGCAGCTTTCAGCGGGGGACTGAAGCTTTCTTT.

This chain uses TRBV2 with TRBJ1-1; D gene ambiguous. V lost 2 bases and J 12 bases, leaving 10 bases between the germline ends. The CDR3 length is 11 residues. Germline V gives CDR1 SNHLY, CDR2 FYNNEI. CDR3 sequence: CASSEPPVPFF. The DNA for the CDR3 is TGTGCCAGCAGTGAACCCCCAGTTCCTTTCTTT.

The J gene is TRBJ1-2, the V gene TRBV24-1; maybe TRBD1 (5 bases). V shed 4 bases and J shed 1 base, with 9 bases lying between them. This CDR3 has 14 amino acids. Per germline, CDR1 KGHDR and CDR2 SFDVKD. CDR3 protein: CATSDPGGNYGYTF. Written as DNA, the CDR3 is TGTGCCACCAGTGACCCGGGGGGTAACTATGGCTACACCTTC.

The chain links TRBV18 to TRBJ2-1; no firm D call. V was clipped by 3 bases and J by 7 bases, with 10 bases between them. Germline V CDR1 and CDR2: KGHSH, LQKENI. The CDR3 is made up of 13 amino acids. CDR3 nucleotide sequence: TGTGCCAGCTCACCTCCCGTGGTAAATGAGCAGTTCTTC. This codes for CASSPPVVNEQFF.